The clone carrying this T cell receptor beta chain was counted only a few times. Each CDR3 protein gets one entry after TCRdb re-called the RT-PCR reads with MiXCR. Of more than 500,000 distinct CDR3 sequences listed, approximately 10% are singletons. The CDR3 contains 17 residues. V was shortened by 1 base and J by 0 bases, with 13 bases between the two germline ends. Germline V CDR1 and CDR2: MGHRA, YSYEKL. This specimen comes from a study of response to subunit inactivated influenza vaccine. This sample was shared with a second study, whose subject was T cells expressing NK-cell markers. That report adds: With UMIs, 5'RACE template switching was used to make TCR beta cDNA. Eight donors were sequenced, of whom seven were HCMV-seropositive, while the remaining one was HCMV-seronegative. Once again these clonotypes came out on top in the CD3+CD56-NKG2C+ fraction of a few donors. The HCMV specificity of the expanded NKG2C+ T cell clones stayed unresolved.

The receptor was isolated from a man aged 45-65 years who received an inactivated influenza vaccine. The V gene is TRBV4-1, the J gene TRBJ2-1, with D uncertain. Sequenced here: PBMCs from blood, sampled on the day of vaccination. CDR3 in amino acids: CASSQGLQASSYNEQFF. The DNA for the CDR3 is TGCGCCAGCAGCCAAGGTCTCCAGGCGAGCTCCTACAATGAGCAGTTCTTC.